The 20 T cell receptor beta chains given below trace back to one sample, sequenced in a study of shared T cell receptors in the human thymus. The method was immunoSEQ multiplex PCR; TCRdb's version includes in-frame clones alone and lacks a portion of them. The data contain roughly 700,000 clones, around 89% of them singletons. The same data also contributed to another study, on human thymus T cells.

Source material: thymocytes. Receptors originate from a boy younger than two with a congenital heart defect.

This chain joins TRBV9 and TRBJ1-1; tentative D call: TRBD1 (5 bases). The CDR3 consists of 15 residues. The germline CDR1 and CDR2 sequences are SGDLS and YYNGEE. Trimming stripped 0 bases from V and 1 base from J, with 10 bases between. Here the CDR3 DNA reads TGTGCCAGCAGCGTAGTGGGGGGTAGGAACACTGAAGCTTTCTTT. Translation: CASSVVGGRNTEAFF.

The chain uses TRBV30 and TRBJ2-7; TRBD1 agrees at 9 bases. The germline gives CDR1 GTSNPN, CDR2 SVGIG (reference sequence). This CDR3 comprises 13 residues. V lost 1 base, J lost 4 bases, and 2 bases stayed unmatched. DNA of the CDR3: TGTGCCTGGAGTGGCGACAGGGGGTACGAGCAGTACTTC. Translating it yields CAWSGDRGYEQYF.

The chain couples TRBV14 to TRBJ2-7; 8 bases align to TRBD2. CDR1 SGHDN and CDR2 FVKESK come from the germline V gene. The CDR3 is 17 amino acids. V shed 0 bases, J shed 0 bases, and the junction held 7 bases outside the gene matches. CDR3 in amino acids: CASSQEGELAASYEQYF. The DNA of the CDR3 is TGTGCCAGCAGCCAAGAAGGGGAACTAGCGGCCTCCTACGAGCAGTACTTC.

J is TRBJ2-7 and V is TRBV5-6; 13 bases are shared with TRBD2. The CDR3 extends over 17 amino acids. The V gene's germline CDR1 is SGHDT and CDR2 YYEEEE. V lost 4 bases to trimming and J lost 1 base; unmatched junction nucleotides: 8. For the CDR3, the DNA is TGTGCCAGCAGCGGGACTAGCGGGACCAATAGGTCCTACGAGCAGTACTTC. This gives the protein CASSGTSGTNRSYEQYF.

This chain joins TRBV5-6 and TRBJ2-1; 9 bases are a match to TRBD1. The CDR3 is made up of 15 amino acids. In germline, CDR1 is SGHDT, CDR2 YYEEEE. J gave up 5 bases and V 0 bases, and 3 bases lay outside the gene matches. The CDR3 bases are TGTGCCAGCAGCTTGGCCGGGACAGGGAACAATGAGCAGTTCTTC. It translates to CASSLAGTGNNEQFF.

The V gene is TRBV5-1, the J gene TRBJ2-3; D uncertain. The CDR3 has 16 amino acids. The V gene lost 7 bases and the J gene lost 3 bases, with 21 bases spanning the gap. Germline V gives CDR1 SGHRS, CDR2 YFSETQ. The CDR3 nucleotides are TGCGCCAGCCGGAGCCCCGTAGCTGCGGTGACAGATACGCAGTATTTT. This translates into CASRSPVAAVTDTQYF. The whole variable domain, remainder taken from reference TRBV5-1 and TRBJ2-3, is KAGVTQTPRYLIKTRGQQVTLSCSPISGHRSVSWYQQTPGQGLQFLFEYFSETQRNKGNFPGRFSGRQFSNSRSEMNVSTLELGDSALYLCASRSPVAAVTDTQYFGPGTRLTVL.

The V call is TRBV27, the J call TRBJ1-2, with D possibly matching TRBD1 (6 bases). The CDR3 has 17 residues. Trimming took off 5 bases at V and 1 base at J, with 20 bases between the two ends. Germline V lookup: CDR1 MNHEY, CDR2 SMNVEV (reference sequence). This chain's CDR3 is CASSELPGTQINYGYTF. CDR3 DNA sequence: TGTGCCAGCAGTGAACTACCCGGGACACAGATTAACTATGGCTACACCTTC.

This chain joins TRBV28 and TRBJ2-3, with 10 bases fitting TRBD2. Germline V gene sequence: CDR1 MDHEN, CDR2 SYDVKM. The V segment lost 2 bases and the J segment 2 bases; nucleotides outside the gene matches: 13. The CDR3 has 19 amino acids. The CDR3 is CASSLARWGAGGSTDTQYF. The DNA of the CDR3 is TGTGCCAGCAGTTTAGCCCGTTGGGGAGCGGGAGGGTCCACAGATACGCAGTATTTT. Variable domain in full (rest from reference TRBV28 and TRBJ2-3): DVKVTQSSRYLVKRTGEKVFLECVQDMDHENMFWYRQDPGLGLRLIYFSYDVKMKEKGDIPEGYSVSREKKERFSLILESASTNQTSMYLCASSLARWGAGGSTDTQYFGPGTRLTVL.

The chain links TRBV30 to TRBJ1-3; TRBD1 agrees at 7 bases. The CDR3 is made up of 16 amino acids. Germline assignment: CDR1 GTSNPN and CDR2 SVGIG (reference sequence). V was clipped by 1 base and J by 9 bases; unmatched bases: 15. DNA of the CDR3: TGTGCCTGGAGTGCCGGGACAGTAAAATGGGACGGCACCATATATTTT. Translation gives CAWSAGTVKWDGTIYF. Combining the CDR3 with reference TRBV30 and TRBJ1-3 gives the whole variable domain SQTIHQWPATLVQPVGSPLSLECTVEGTSNPNLYWYRQAAGRGLQLLFYSVGIGQISSEVPQNLSASRPQDRQFILSSKKLLLSDSGFYLCAWSAGTVKWDGTIYFGEGSWLTVV.

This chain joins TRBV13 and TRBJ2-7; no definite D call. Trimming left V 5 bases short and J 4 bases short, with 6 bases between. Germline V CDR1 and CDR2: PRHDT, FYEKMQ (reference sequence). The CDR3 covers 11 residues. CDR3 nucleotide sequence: TGTGCCAGCAGCCCCGCGTACGAGCAGTACTTC. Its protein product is CASSPAYEQYF. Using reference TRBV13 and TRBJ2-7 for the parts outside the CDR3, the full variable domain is AAGVIQSPRHLIKEKRETATLKCYPIPRHDTVYWYQQGPGQDPQFLISFYEKMQSDKGSIPDRFSAQQFSDYHSELNMSSLELGDSALYFCASSPAYEQYFGPGTRLTVT.

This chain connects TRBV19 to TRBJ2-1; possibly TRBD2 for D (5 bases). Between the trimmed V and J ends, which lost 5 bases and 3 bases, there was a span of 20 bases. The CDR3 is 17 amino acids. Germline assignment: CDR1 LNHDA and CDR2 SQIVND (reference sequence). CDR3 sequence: CASSPPGSHPHYNEQFF. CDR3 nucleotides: TGTGCCAGTAGTCCTCCGGGGTCACACCCCCACTACAATGAGCAGTTCTTC.

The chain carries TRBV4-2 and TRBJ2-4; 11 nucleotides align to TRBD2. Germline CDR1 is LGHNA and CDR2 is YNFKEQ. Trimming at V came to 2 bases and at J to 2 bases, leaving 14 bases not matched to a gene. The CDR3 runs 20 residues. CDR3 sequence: CASSQKHRETSGGPKNIQYF. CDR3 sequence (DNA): TGTGCCAGCAGCCAAAAACACAGAGAAACTAGCGGGGGTCCCAAAAACATTCAGTACTTC.

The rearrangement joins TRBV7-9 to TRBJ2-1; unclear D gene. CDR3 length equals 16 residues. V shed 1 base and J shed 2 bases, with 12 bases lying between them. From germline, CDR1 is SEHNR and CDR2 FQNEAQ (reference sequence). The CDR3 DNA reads TGTGCCAGCAGCTTAGGCCCGACTGGCCCCTACAATGAGCAGTTCTTC. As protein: CASSLGPTGPYNEQFF. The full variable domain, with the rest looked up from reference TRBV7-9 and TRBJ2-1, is DTGVSQNPRHKITKRGQNVTFRCDPISEHNRLYWYRQTLGQGPEFLTYFQNEAQLEKSRLLSDRFSAERPKGSFSTLEIQRTEQGDSAMYLCASSLGPTGPYNEQFFGPGTRLTVL.

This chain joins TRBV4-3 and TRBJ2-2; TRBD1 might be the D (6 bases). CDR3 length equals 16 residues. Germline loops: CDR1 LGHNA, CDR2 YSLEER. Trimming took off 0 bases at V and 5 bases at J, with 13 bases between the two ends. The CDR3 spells CASSQDEAGETGELFF. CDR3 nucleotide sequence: TGCGCCAGCAGCCAAGATGAGGCAGGGGAAACCGGGGAGCTGTTTTTT.

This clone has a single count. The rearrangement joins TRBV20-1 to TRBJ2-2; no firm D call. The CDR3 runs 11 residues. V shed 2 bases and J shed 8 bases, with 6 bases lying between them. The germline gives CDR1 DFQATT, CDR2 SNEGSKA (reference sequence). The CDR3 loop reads CSARWAGELFF. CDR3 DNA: TGCAGTGCTAGATGGGCGGGGGAGCTGTTTTTT.

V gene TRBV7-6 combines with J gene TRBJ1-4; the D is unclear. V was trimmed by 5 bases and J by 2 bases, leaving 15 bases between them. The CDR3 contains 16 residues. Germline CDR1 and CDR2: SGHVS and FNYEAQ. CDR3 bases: TGTGCCAGCAGCCTATCGTACCGGGAGACTAATGAAAAACTGTTTTTT. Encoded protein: CASSLSYRETNEKLFF.

CDR3 coding DNA: TGTGCCAGCAGTGTTAGCGGGGGCAACGCCGGGGAGCTGTTTTTT. Amino acid sequence: CASSVSGGNAGELFF. This chain joins TRBV2 and TRBJ2-2; 9 bases match TRBD2. Trimming removed 4 bases from V and 6 bases from J; junction bases left unmatched: 6. CDR1 is SNHLY and CDR2 is FYNNEI in the germline V gene. CDR3 length: 15 residues.

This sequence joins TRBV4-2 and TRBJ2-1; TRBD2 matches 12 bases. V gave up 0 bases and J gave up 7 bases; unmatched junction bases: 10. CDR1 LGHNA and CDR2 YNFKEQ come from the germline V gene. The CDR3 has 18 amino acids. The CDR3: CASSQDLTSSGRGNEQFF. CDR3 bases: TGTGCCAGCAGCCAAGACTTAACCTCTAGCGGGAGGGGGAATGAGCAGTTCTTC.

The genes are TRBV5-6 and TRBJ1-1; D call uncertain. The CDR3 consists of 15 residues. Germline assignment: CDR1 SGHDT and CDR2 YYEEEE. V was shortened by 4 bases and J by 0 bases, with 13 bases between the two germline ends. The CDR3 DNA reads TGTGCCAGCAGCCCCACACCTGGCTTGAACACTGAAGCTTTCTTT. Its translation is CASSPTPGLNTEAFF.

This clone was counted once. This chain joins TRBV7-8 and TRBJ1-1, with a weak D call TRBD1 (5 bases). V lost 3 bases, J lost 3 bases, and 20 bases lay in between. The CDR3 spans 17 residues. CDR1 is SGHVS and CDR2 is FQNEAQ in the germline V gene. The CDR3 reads CASSFGRDGGKDTEAFF. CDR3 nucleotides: TGTGCCAGCAGCTTCGGCAGGGACGGGGGAAAAGACACTGAAGCTTTCTTT. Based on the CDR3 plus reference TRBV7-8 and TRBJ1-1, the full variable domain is GAGVSQSPRYKVAKRGQDVALRCDPISGHVSLFWYQQALGQGPEFLTYFQNEAQLDKSGLPSDRFFAERPEGSVSTLKIQRTQQEDSAVYLCASSFGRDGGKDTEAFFGQGTRLTVV.